Below, 32 T cell receptor beta chains from the same sample are listed, as sequenced in a study of metastatic and nonmetastatic thyroid tumors. TCRdb re-called the PCR reads with MiXCR. The sample comprises some 40,000 clones, approximately 17% of which are singletons, and approximately 14% rests with the top ten. Thyroid surgery was performed in patients who had received no treatment beforehand. Sequencing was done on a sample of tumor tissue. The receptor source for this set is a female donor with papillary thyroid cancer or a benign thyroid nodule (not recorded which). Some clones in this sample may be carry-over from other donors' samples.

This clone has a count of ten or more. V and J are TRBV20-1 and TRBJ2-1; no definite D call. Germline lookup yields CDR1 DFQATT and CDR2 SNEGSKA (reference sequence). V was trimmed by 0 bases and J by 3 bases, leaving 12 bases between them. The CDR3 runs 15 residues. The CDR3 is CSAREGNTYYNEQFF. In DNA, the CDR3 is TGCAGTGCTAGAGAGGGAAACACCTACTACAATGAGCAGTTCTTC.

There are many counts of this clone. The chain carries TRBV5-1 and TRBJ1-3, with D possibly being TRBD1 (5 bases). CDR3 length equals 15 residues. V lost 4 bases and J 4 bases, leaving 15 bases between the germline ends. Germline values: CDR1 SGHRS, CDR2 YFSETQ. CDR3 loop: CASSPGTVSGNTIYF. DNA of the CDR3: TGCGCCAGCAGCCCCGGGACGGTATCCGGAAACACCATATATTTT. Variable domain in full (rest from reference TRBV5-1 and TRBJ1-3): KAGVTQTPRYLIKTRGQQVTLSCSPISGHRSVSWYQQTPGQGLQFLFEYFSETQRNKGNFPGRFSGRQFSNSRSEMNVSTLELGDSALYLCASSPGTVSGNTIYFGEGSWLTVV.

This clone was recorded at least ten times. The V call is TRBV6-1, the J call TRBJ2-3, with D possibly being TRBD1 (6 bases). There are 15 residues in the CDR3. V dropped 5 bases and J dropped 0 bases, with 12 bases sitting between them. Germline CDR1 MNHNS, CDR2 SASEGT. The CDR3 bases are TGTGCCAGCAGTAGATCGGGACATAGCACAGATACGCAGTATTTT. It translates to CASSRSGHSTDTQYF.

This clone appeared a few times. Being one base from a much bigger clone, this may be a read error. This specimen includes other DNA sequences encoding the same CDR3. The chain recombines TRBV19 with TRBJ2-2, with TRBD1 as a possible D gene (5 bases). V was pared by 9 bases and J by 1 base, with 9 bases between. The germline V gene encodes CDR1 LNHDA and CDR2 SQIVND (reference sequence). The CDR3 is made up of 13 amino acids. CDR3 in amino acids: CASPDRNTGELFF. The CDR3, as DNA: TGTGCCAGCCCAGACAGGAACACCGGGGAGCTGTTTTTT.

Notes on this clone: The junction and the germline gene differ at one end; a read error may be behind it. This chain joins TRBV6-5 and TRBJ1-2; D unclear. The CDR3 runs to 13 residues. CDR1 is MNHEY and CDR2 is SVGAGI in the germline V gene. CDR3: CASIYDIGHGYTF. The CDR3 DNA reads as TGTGCCAGCATTTACGACATTGGGCATGGCTACACCTTC.

This clone has a count of ten or more. Other nucleotide sequences from this sample produce the same CDR3. The V gene is TRBV10-3, the J gene TRBJ2-7, with unresolved D. The germline gives CDR1 ENHRY, CDR2 SYGVKD. V lost 4 bases and J lost 7, with 11 bases in between. The CDR3 totals 12 residues. The CDR3 loop is CAISASSGEQYF. The CDR3, as DNA: TGTGCCATCAGTGCTTCCTCTGGGGAGCAGTACTTC.

This sequence joins TRBV9 and TRBJ2-7; TRBD1 agrees at 8 bases. The CDR3 extends over 16 amino acids. J was trimmed by 5 bases and V by 0 bases; bases with no gene match: 10. Germline CDR1 reads SGDLS; CDR2 reads YYNGEE. The CDR3 region has the DNA TGTGCCAGCAGCGTAGGAGGAACAGGGGGTTTCAACGAGCAGTACTTC. Residues: CASSVGGTGGFNEQYF.

The gene calls are TRBV4-2 and TRBJ1-2, with unresolved D. The V and J ends lost 4 bases and 3 bases respectively, with 18 bases between them. The CDR3 length is 16 residues. Germline CDR1 and CDR2: LGHNA and YNFKEQ. The CDR3 bases are TGTGCCAGCAGCCGAATGATTGGCCCCCGGGACTATGGCTACACCTTC. This codes for CASSRMIGPRDYGYTF.

This chain links TRBV9 with TRBJ2-7, with 7 bases identical to TRBD2. The CDR3 contains 15 residues. Germline loops: CDR1 SGDLS, CDR2 YYNGEE. V dropped 6 bases and J dropped 1; count of bases not matched to a gene: 10. The CDR3 loop is CASIAQAGGSYEQYF. CDR3 DNA sequence: TGTGCCAGCATCGCGCAAGCCGGGGGGTCCTACGAGCAGTACTTC.

This clone was counted at least ten times. V gene TRBV19 combines with J gene TRBJ2-3; perhaps D is TRBD1 or TRBD2 (5 bases each). The CDR3 is 16 amino acids. Germline V lookup: CDR1 LNHDA, CDR2 SQIVND (reference sequence). Trimming removed 6 bases at V and 2 bases at J, with 18 bases between. CDR3 coding DNA: TGTGCCAGTAGCCAGATAACGGGACCGAACACAGATACGCAGTATTTT. This translates into CASSQITGPNTDTQYF.

This clone showed up many times. Additional DNA sequences in this sample encode the identical CDR3. V and J are TRBV10-1 and TRBJ2-7; weak D call: TRBD2 (5 bases). The V end lost 4 bases, the J end lost 4 bases, and 8 bases lay between the germline ends. The CDR3 loop spans 12 amino acids. CDR1 is WNHNN and CDR2 is SYGVQD in the germline V gene (reference sequence). The CDR3, as DNA: TGCGCCAGCAGTGGCCCGGGGTACGAGCAGTACTTC. This translates into CASSGPGYEQYF.

A remark on this clone: A read error is possible here, since a much larger clone lies one base away. As DNA, the CDR3 is TGTGCCAGCAGTTTCGTCGTACTCATGAACACTGAAGCTTTCTTT. Translated: CASSFVVLMNTEAFF. The chain combines TRBV12-3 or TRBV12-4 with TRBJ1-1; D remains unclear. The V gene lost 3 bases and the J gene lost 0 bases, with 11 bases spanning the gap. The CDR3 totals 15 residues.

This clone has at least ten counts. V is TRBV7-9 and J is TRBJ2-5; 7 bases agree with TRBD1. The germline V gene encodes CDR1 SEHNR and CDR2 FQNEAQ (reference sequence). CDR3 length: 13 amino acids. V lost 5 bases and J lost 7; bases outside the gene matches: 7. The CDR3 DNA reads as TGTGCCAGCAGCATTGGACAGGAAGGGACCCAGTACTTC. It specifies CASSIGQEGTQYF.

Details on this clone: This may stem from a read error, because a much larger clone lies one nucleotide away. This sample includes further DNA sequences coding for the same CDR3. The chain joins TRBV11-1 to TRBJ2-4; the D is unclear. The CDR3 contains 13 residues. Germline CDR1 is SGHAT and CDR2 is FQDESV (reference sequence). The CDR3 reads CASSREHPNIQYF. The CDR3 nucleotides read TGTGCCAGCAGCCGCGAGCACCCCAACATCCAGTACTTC.

This clone was counted many times. V usage is TRBV19 and J usage is TRBJ1-1, with 8 positions matching TRBD1. CDR1 LNHDA and CDR2 SQIVND come from the germline V gene (reference sequence). CDR3 length: 15 amino acids. Trimming at V came to 6 bases and at J to 5 bases, leaving 11 bases not matched to a gene. Here the CDR3 reads CASRDGADRDTEAFF. The CDR3 DNA reads as TGTGCCAGTAGAGATGGTGCGGACAGGGATACTGAAGCTTTCTTT.

This clone has at least ten counts. The CDR3 loop is CASSVLGYNAEAFF. DNA of the CDR3: TGTGCCAGCAGTGTCTTGGGGTATAACGCTGAAGCTTTCTTT. The chain employs TRBV5-5 and TRBJ1-1; no clear D gene. This CDR3 region has 14 residues. Germline CDR1 SGHKS, CDR2 YYEKEE (reference sequence). V shed 5 bases and J shed 6 bases, with 17 bases lying between them.

This clone has at least ten counts. The chain uses TRBV19 and TRBJ1-6, with D maybe TRBD1 (5 bases). CDR3 size: 15 residues. Germline values: CDR1 LNHDA, CDR2 SQIVND (reference sequence). V was shortened by 7 bases and J by 7 bases, with 17 bases between the two germline ends. CDR3 nucleotides: TGTGCCAGTACCTGGGGCGAGGCCGACAATTCACCCCTCCACTTT. Translation gives CASTWGEADNSPLHF.

Many counts were recorded for this clone. The rearrangement uses TRBV6-1 and TRBJ2-5; 13 bases agree with TRBD2. CDR1 is MNHNS and CDR2 is SASEGT in the germline V gene. After removal of 8 bases from V and 2 bases from J, the junction contained 5 bases not matched to a gene. The CDR3 consists of 15 residues. CDR3 coding DNA: TGTGCCAGCGTCTGGGGACTAGCGGGGCAAGAGACCCAGTACTTC. Translating it yields CASVWGLAGQETQYF.

This clone is classed as medium-sized. V gene TRBV19 combines with J gene TRBJ1-6, with 7 bases identical to TRBD1. CDR1 and CDR2 from the germline V gene are LNHDA and SQIVND (reference sequence). This CDR3 has 13 residues. After removal of 5 bases from V and 10 bases from J, the junction contained 5 bases not matched to a gene. CDR3: CASSRTGESPLHF. The CDR3 DNA reads as TGTGCCAGTAGTCGAACAGGGGAATCACCCCTCCACTTT.

Points on this clone: A much larger clone sits a single nucleotide away, making a read error possible. This chain links TRBV5-1 with TRBJ2-7, with 8 bases fitting TRBD2. Germline V gene lookup returns CDR1 SGHRS and CDR2 YFSETQ. This CDR3 spans 17 amino acids. J lost 1 base, V lost 10 bases, and 19 bases had no gene match. The CDR3 region has the DNA TGCGCCGACAGATCCGACAAGGCGCGGGGGGAATCCTACGAGCAGTACTTC. Protein sequence: CADRSDKARGESYEQYF. Using reference TRBV5-1 and TRBJ2-7 for the parts outside the CDR3, the full variable domain is KAGVTQTPRYLIKTRGQQVTLSCSPISGHRSVSWYQQTPGQGLQFLFEYFSETQRNKGNFPGRFSGRQFSNSRSEMNVSTLELGDSALYLCADRSDKARGESYEQYFGPGTRLTVT.

This clone was found many times. A read error may produce the germline difference seen at one junction end. This CDR3 is also generated by other DNA sequences in the sample. The chain links TRBV19 to TRBJ1-1; maybe TRBD1 (6 bases). The CDR3 sequence is 16 residues long. CDR1 and CDR2 from the germline V gene are LNHDA and SQIVND (reference sequence). Here the CDR3 DNA reads TGTGCCAGTAGTAATTTGGTTGGGGGAGGGGACACTGAAGCTTTCTTC. Amino acids: CASSNLVGGGDTEAFF.

In its sample, this clone was seen many times. The chain is built from TRBV5-8 and TRBJ2-6; a weak D match, TRBD2 (5 bases). Trimming removed 1 base from V and 1 base from J, with 6 bases in between. CDR1 SGHTS and CDR2 YDEGEE come from the germline V gene. This CDR3 contains 15 residues. The CDR3 nucleotides are TGTGCCAGCAGCTTGTCGGGGTCTGGGGCCAACGTCCTGACTTTC. This codes for CASSLSGSGANVLTF.

As for this clone: This sequence may be a read error, since a much larger clone differs from it by one base. The chain links TRBV4-1 to TRBJ1-1, with D tentatively TRBD1 (5 bases). CDR3 length equals 15 residues. Germline-derived CDR1 and CDR2 are MGHRA and YSYEKL. With 2 bases removed from V and 0 bases from J, the gap between germline ends came to 10 bases. As DNA, the CDR3 is TGCGCCAGCAGCCAACATCCAGGGATGAACACTGAAGCTTTCTTT. As protein: CASSQHPGMNTEAFF.

This chain uses TRBV5-1 with TRBJ2-7; the match to TRBD1 covers 7 bases. V trimming: 4 bases; J trimming: 7 bases; junction bases outside the gene matches: 14. Germline-derived CDR1 and CDR2 are SGHRS and YFSETQ. The CDR3 consists of 15 residues. The CDR3 region is CASSAGTAGWYEQYF. CDR3 nucleotides: TGCGCCAGCAGCGCTGGGACAGCCGGATGGTATGAGCAGTACTTC.

This clone occurred a few times. This chain links TRBV6-2 or TRBV6-3 with TRBJ2-7; tentatively, D is TRBD2 (7 bases). The CDR3 is 14 residues long. CDR1 and CDR2 from the germline V gene are MNHEY and SVGEGT. Trimming took 3 bases from V and 9 from J, leaving 18 bases between them. The CDR3 spells CASSYVGGQNGQYF. The CDR3 bases are TGTGCCAGCAGTTATGTCGGGGGGCAGAACGGGCAGTACTTC.

This clone was detected ten times or more. The genes are TRBV28 and TRBJ2-7; 8 positions match TRBD2. The ends lost 3 bases at V and 2 bases at J; junction bases unmatched: 6. The V gene's germline CDR1 is MDHEN and CDR2 SYDVKM. This CDR3 is built from 15 residues. The CDR3 DNA reads as TGTGCCAGCAGTTTCGCCTCGGGAGGGCCCTACGAGCAGTACTTC. As protein: CASSFASGGPYEQYF.

This clone was detected ten times or more. V and J are TRBV27 and TRBJ1-1; D is possibly TRBD1 (5 bases). CDR1 MNHEY and CDR2 SMNVEV come from the germline V gene (reference sequence). The CDR3 runs 15 residues. V lost 3 bases to trimming and J lost 0 bases, with 11 bases between them. In DNA form, the CDR3 reads TGTGCCAGCAGTTTTGGTTGGGGGATGAACACTGAAGCTTTCTTT. Its protein is CASSFGWGMNTEAFF.

This clone has ten or more counts. The V call is TRBV12-3 or TRBV12-4, the J call TRBJ1-1; D is uncertain. Trimming took 3 bases from V and 6 from J, leaving 14 bases between them. There are 14 residues in the CDR3. The CDR3 here is CASSFSATGAEAFF. In DNA, the CDR3 is TGTGCCAGCAGTTTCTCTGCGACGGGCGCTGAAGCTTTCTTT.

Remarks on this clone: This may be a read error, as it is one base from a much larger clone. J is TRBJ1-6 and V is TRBV5-5, with TRBD1 matching over 8 bases. CDR1 is SGHKS and CDR2 is YYEKEE in the germline V gene (reference sequence). CDR3 length: 15 amino acids. V shed 4 bases, J shed 9 bases, and the junction held 9 bases outside the gene matches. This chain's CDR3 is CASSQGQAYGSPLHF. CDR3 bases: TGTGCCAGCAGCCAGGGACAGGCATATGGTTCACCCCTCCACTTT.

V usage is TRBV9 and J usage is TRBJ2-6; D not resolved. V lost 0 bases, J lost 3 bases, and 7 bases lay in between. Per germline, CDR1 SGDLS and CDR2 YYNGEE. The CDR3 runs 15 residues. The CDR3 region has the DNA TGTGCCAGCAGCGTAGGAGGTTATGGGGCCAACGTCCTGACTTTC. Residues: CASSVGGYGANVLTF.

This sequence joins TRBV6-1 and TRBJ1-5; the match to TRBD1 covers 7 bases. Germline CDR1 and CDR2: MNHNS and SASEGT. This CDR3 is built from 12 residues. V lost 8 bases and J lost 10; bases outside the gene matches: 8. The CDR3 here is CASGVQGSPQHF. DNA for the CDR3: TGTGCCAGCGGGGTACAGGGGAGTCCCCAGCATTTT.

This clone was counted ten times or more. Compared with germline, one end of the junction differs, possibly owing to a read error. Other DNA variants within this sample encode the same CDR3. The V call is TRBV19, the J call TRBJ1-2; no clear D gene. In germline, CDR1 is LNHDA, CDR2 SQIVND (reference sequence). The CDR3 loop spans 14 amino acids. The CDR3 bases are TGTGCCAGTAGCGCCCCCGGTGGGGTCTATGGTTACACCTTC. It yields the protein CASSAPGGVYGYTF. Full variable domain (rest looked up from reference TRBV19 and TRBJ1-2): DGGITQSPKYLFRKEGQNVTLSCEQNLNHDAMYWYRQDPGQGLRLIYYSQIVNDFQKGDIAEGYSVSREKKESFPLTVTSAQKNPTAFYLCASSAPGGVYGYTFGSGTRLTVV.